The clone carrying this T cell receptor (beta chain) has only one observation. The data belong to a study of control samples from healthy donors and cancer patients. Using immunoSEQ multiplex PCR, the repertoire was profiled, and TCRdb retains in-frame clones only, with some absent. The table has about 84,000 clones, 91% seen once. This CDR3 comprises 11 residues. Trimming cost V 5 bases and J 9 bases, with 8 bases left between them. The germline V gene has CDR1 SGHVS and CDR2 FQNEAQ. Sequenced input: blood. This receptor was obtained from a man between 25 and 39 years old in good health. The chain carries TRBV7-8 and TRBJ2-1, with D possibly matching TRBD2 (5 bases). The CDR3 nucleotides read TGTGCCAGCAGCCGGGCGGGTGAGCAGTTCTTC. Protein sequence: CASSRAGEQFF.